Each of the 26 T cell receptor beta chains below was sequenced from the same sample in a study of cytomegalovirus exposure and HLA in healthy donors. The table came from immunoSEQ multiplex PCR; TCRdb's copy has only in-frame clones and leaves some out. Here the sample spans over 110,000 clones, 84% being singletons. Sequenced sample: PBMCs. These receptors came from a woman aged 25 to 45 in good health and CMV-seronegative.

This clone has only one observation. The V call is TRBV7-2, the J call TRBJ2-7; D is perhaps TRBD2 (5 bases). Germline V lookup: CDR1 SGHTA, CDR2 FQGNSA. This CDR3 is 14 amino acids long. The germline V and J ends were trimmed by 4 bases and 5 bases, with 15 bases remaining between them. This CDR3 is CASSYHGISDEQYF. The DNA of the CDR3 is TGTGCCAGCAGCTATCACGGGATTTCTGACGAGCAGTACTTC.

The chain carries TRBV5-1 and TRBJ2-5, with 7 positions matching TRBD2. The CDR3 loop spans 14 amino acids. Trimming cost V 2 bases and J 4 bases; bases outside gene matches: 5. Germline V CDR1 and CDR2: SGHRS, YFSETQ. The CDR3 nucleotides read TGCGCCAGCAGCTTTGGCGGGGGAGGAGAGACCCAGTACTTC. Its protein is CASSFGGGGETQYF.

V is TRBV5-6 and J is TRBJ1-5; the match to TRBD1 covers 8 bases. Germline CDR1 SGHDT, CDR2 YYEEEE. The CDR3 has 15 residues. The V segment lost 0 bases and the J segment 6 bases; nucleotides outside the gene matches: 5. The CDR3 DNA reads TGTGCCAGCAGCTTGGGGGGCAGGGGGCTTCAGCCCCAGCATTTT. Protein: CASSLGGRGLQPQHF.

CDR3 amino acids: CSGSGRETQYF. The CDR3 nucleotides read TGCAGCGGGTCGGGGAGAGAGACCCAGTACTTC. V gene TRBV20-1 combines with J gene TRBJ2-5, with D possibly being TRBD2 (5 bases). The CDR3 totals 11 residues. Germline CDR1 DFQATT, CDR2 SNEGSKA (reference sequence).

The rearrangement links TRBV6-5 to TRBJ2-7, with a tentative D call TRBD2 (6 bases). Trimming pared 10 bases from V and 4 bases from J, leaving 11 bases between. The germline V gene has CDR1 MNHEY and CDR2 SVGAGI. The CDR3 runs to 11 residues. The CDR3 coding sequence is TGTGCCATCTTGGCGGGGTACGAGCAGTACTTC. Residues: CAILAGYEQYF.

V gene TRBV10-1 combines with J gene TRBJ1-2; TRBD1 agrees at 8 bases. The CDR3 is 15 amino acids. The V gene end was trimmed by 2 bases and the J gene end by 6 bases; junction bases not matched to a gene: 8. Per the germline V gene, CDR1 is WNHNN and CDR2 is SYGVQD (reference sequence). The CDR3 protein is CASSEIGRGRHGYTF. In DNA form, the CDR3 reads TGCGCCAGCAGTGAGATTGGCAGGGGGCGGCATGGCTACACCTTC.

In its sample, this clone was seen once. The chain has TRBV7-2 and TRBJ2-1; D is undetermined. V lost 5 bases and J lost 0, with 14 bases in between. CDR1 is SGHTA, CDR2 FQGNSA, per germline. The CDR3 has 16 amino acids. CDR3 sequence reads: CASSPKIQSSYNEQFF. In DNA form, the CDR3 reads TGTGCCAGCAGCCCAAAGATACAATCCTCCTACAATGAGCAGTTCTTC.

V is TRBV13 and J is TRBJ1-2; 7 bases are shared with TRBD1. Germline V gives CDR1 PRHDT, CDR2 FYEKMQ (reference sequence). The CDR3 is 14 residues long. V dropped 3 bases and J dropped 8; count of bases not matched to a gene: 9. The CDR3: CASSFDRERFGYTF. CDR3 coding DNA: TGTGCCAGCAGCTTTGACAGGGAGAGGTTCGGCTACACCTTC. Full variable domain (remainder filled in from reference TRBV13 and TRBJ1-2): AAGVIQSPRHLIKEKRETATLKCYPIPRHDTVYWYQQGPGQDPQFLISFYEKMQSDKGSIPDRFSAQQFSDYHSELNMSSLELGDSALYFCASSFDRERFGYTFGSGTRLTVV.

The chain recombines TRBV7-8 with TRBJ1-4; the match to TRBD1 covers 7 bases. The V gene's germline CDR1 is SGHVS and CDR2 FQNEAQ. CDR3 size: 14 residues. Trimming took 2 bases from V and 6 from J; bases not matched to a gene: 3. CDR3 protein: CASSLNTGDEKLFF. In DNA form, the CDR3 reads TGTGCCAGCAGCTTAAACACAGGGGATGAAAAACTGTTTTTT.

This clone was observed once. The gene calls are TRBV10-3 and TRBJ1-1; maybe TRBD1 (5 bases). Trimming shortened V by 0 bases and J by 0 bases, and 8 bases separated the two germline ends. The germline V gene has CDR1 ENHRY and CDR2 SYGVKD. The CDR3 runs to 15 residues. The CDR3 coding sequence is TGTGCCATCAGTGAGTCGGGGGGAATGAACACTGAAGCTTTCTTT. Protein product: CAISESGGMNTEAFF.

This clone showed up just a few times. This rearrangement joins TRBV5-4 to TRBJ1-2; 8 nucleotides match TRBD1. The J segment lost 2 bases and the V segment lost 3 bases, leaving 3 bases of the junction unmatched. Germline V gene data show CDR1 as SGHNT and CDR2 as YYREEE (reference sequence). This CDR3 comprises 14 residues. CDR3: CASSSDRVNYGYTF. The CDR3 DNA reads TGTGCCAGCAGCTCGGACAGGGTAAACTATGGCTACACCTTC.

In this sample, this clone turned up a few times. The chain has TRBV2 and TRBJ1-2, with 7 bases lining up with TRBD1. V dropped 10 bases and J dropped 4; count of bases not matched to a gene: 6. CDR3 length equals 12 residues. Per the germline V gene, CDR1 is SNHLY and CDR2 is FYNNEI. CDR3 nucleotide sequence: TGTGCCACTCGTGGGGACAGCTATGGCTACACCTTC. It encodes CATRGDSYGYTF. Complete variable domain (other parts from reference TRBV2 and TRBJ1-2): EPEVTQTPSHQVTQMGQEVILRCVPISNHLYFYWYRQILGQKVEFLVSFYNNEISEKSEIFDDQFSVERPDGSNFTLKIRSTKLEDSAMYFCATRGDSYGYTFGSGTRLTVV.

The chain links TRBV28 to TRBJ1-2; D gene ambiguous. V was pared by 5 bases and J by 4 bases, with 17 bases between. The CDR3 has 15 amino acids. Germline CDR1 reads MDHEN; CDR2 reads SYDVKM. DNA for the CDR3: TGTGCCAGCAGTCCCCCTGCCCAGGCTGCCTATGGCTACACCTTC. Translated: CASSPPAQAAYGYTF.

The chain joins TRBV19 to TRBJ2-5, with TRBD2 as a possible D gene (5 bases). The germline gives CDR1 LNHDA, CDR2 SQIVND (reference sequence). Trimming removed 4 bases from V and 4 bases from J, with 16 bases in between. This CDR3 has 15 residues. This CDR3 reads CASSTPGVGLETQYF. CDR3 sequence (DNA): TGTGCCAGTAGTACTCCCGGGGTTGGGTTAGAGACCCAGTACTTC.

The chain is built from TRBV10-1 and TRBJ1-3; D is undetermined. V was pared by 3 bases and J by 0 bases, with 6 bases between. The CDR3 consists of 14 residues. The germline gives CDR1 WNHNN, CDR2 SYGVQD (reference sequence). The DNA for the CDR3 is TGCGCCAGCAGTGATTCTAACTCTGGAAACACCATATATTTT. The encoded protein is CASSDSNSGNTIYF.

V is TRBV5-1 and J is TRBJ2-7, with 7 bases aligning to TRBD1. CDR1 is SGHRS and CDR2 is YFSETQ in the germline V gene. This CDR3 has 13 amino acids. V gave up 5 bases and J gave up 5 bases; unmatched junction bases: 7. In DNA form, the CDR3 reads TGCGCCAGCAGATTACAGGGGTCCCACGAGCAGTACTTC. This sequence encodes CASRLQGSHEQYF.

The genes are TRBV5-1 and TRBJ1-6; 10 nucleotides match TRBD1. CDR1 is SGHRS, CDR2 YFSETQ, per germline. This CDR3 contains 16 residues. Germline trimming cut 4 bases from V and 9 bases from J; bases unmatched to any gene: 10. In DNA form, the CDR3 reads TGCGCCAGCAGCCCAGCCGACAGGGGGCGTGTTTCACCCCTCCACTTT. This sequence encodes CASSPADRGRVSPLHF.

V usage is TRBV4-2 and J usage is TRBJ1-6; 8 nucleotides match TRBD1. CDR1 and CDR2 from the germline V gene are LGHNA and YNFKEQ. Unmatched junction bases numbered 4, after V lost 4 bases and J lost 5 bases. CDR3 length equals 15 residues. CDR3 sequence reads: CASSRGQANNSPLHF. The CDR3 DNA reads TGTGCCAGCAGCCGGGGACAGGCTAATAATTCACCCCTCCACTTT.

The V call is TRBV9, the J call TRBJ2-1, with TRBD2 matching 7 bases. The ends lost 2 bases at V and 6 bases at J; junction bases unmatched: 8. The V gene's germline CDR1 is SGDLS and CDR2 YYNGEE. The CDR3 runs to 15 residues. The CDR3 sequence is CASSVASGAINEQFF. The CDR3 DNA reads TGTGCCAGCAGCGTCGCAAGCGGGGCGATCAATGAGCAGTTCTTC.

The rearrangement uses TRBV9 and TRBJ2-7; TRBD2 is a possible D gene (6 bases). This CDR3 comprises 14 residues. Trimming took 4 bases from V and 3 from J, leaving 14 bases between them. The germline V gene has CDR1 SGDLS and CDR2 YYNGEE. CDR3 protein: CASSRQGEVYEQYF. The CDR3 nucleotides are TGTGCCAGCAGCAGACAAGGGGAGGTCTACGAGCAGTACTTC.

The chain employs TRBV28 and TRBJ1-4; 7 bases line up with TRBD1. The CDR3 has 14 residues. V trimming: 5 bases; J trimming: 8 bases; junction bases outside the gene matches: 8. Germline V gives CDR1 MDHEN, CDR2 SYDVKM. CDR3 in DNA: TGTGCCAGCAGTCACTACAGGGGTGGGGAAAAACTGTTTTTT. It encodes CASSHYRGGEKLFF.

The chain joins TRBV5-1 to TRBJ1-4; D gene ambiguous. The V gene lost 1 base and the J gene lost 0 bases, with 7 bases spanning the gap. CDR1 is SGHRS and CDR2 is YFSETQ in the germline V gene. The CDR3 loop spans 15 amino acids. CDR3 sequence reads: CASSLTVATNEKLFF. CDR3 DNA sequence: TGCGCCAGCAGCTTGACGGTAGCAACTAATGAAAAACTGTTTTTT.

The genes are TRBV30 and TRBJ1-6; D unclear. Trimming pared 1 base from V and 0 bases from J, leaving 10 bases between. Looked up from germline, CDR1 is GTSNPN and CDR2 is SVGIG (reference sequence). The length of the CDR3 is 16 residues. CDR3: CAWSEEASSYNSPLHF. The CDR3 DNA reads TGTGCCTGGAGTGAAGAGGCTAGCTCCTATAATTCACCCCTCCACTTT.

This chain joins TRBV7-2 and TRBJ1-5; no definite D call. CDR3 length equals 13 residues. The germline V gene encodes CDR1 SGHTA and CDR2 FQGNSA. V dropped 1 base and J dropped 11 bases, with 12 bases sitting between them. As DNA, the CDR3 is TGTGCCAGCAGCTTAGATTTTTATGAGGCCCAGCATTTT. It encodes CASSLDFYEAQHF.

The rearrangement links TRBV5-1 to TRBJ2-3; 10 nucleotides match TRBD1. Losses at the gene ends were 7 bases for V and 5 bases for J; bases not matched to a gene: 7. This CDR3 is built from 14 residues. Germline CDR1 is SGHRS and CDR2 is YFSETQ. CDR3 in DNA: TGCGCCAGCCGACAGGGGGCGCAGGAAGATACGCAGTATTTT. Translation gives CASRQGAQEDTQYF. Full variable domain (outside the CDR3, taken from reference TRBV5-1 and TRBJ2-3): KAGVTQTPRYLIKTRGQQVTLSCSPISGHRSVSWYQQTPGQGLQFLFEYFSETQRNKGNFPGRFSGRQFSNSRSEMNVSTLELGDSALYLCASRQGAQEDTQYFGPGTRLTVL.

This clone was picked up one time. The rearrangement joins TRBV4-1 to TRBJ1-3; 9 bases align to TRBD1. This CDR3 is built from 19 residues. Germline CDR1 reads MGHRA; CDR2 reads YSYEKL. The trim removed 1 base at V and 2 bases at J, leaving 12 bases unmatched. CDR3 loop: CASSQGYAWRQGAGNTIYF. The DNA for the CDR3 is TGCGCCAGCAGCCAAGGTTACGCGTGGCGACAGGGGGCTGGAAACACCATATATTTT.